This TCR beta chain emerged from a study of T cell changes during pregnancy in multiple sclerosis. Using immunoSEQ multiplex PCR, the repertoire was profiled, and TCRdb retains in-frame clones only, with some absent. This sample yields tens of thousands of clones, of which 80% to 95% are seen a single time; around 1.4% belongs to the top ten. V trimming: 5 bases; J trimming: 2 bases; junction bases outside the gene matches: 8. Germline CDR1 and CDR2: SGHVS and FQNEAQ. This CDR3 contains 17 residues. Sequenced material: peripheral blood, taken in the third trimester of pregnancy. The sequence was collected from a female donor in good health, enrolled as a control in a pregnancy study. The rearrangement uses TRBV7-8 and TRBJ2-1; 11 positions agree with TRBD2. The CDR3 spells CASSMGLADHPYNEQFF. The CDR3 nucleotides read TGTGCCAGCAGCATGGGACTAGCGGATCACCCCTACAATGAGCAGTTCTTC.